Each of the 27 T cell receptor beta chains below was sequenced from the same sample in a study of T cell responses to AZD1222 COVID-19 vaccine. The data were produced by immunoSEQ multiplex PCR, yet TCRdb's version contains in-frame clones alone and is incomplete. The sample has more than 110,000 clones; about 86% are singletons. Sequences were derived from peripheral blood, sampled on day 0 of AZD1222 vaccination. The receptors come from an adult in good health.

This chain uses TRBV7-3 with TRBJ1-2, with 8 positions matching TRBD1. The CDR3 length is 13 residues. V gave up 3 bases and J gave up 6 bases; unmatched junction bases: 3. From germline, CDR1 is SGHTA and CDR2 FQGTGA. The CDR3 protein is CASSFDRGDGYTF. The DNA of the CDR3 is TGTGCCAGCAGCTTCGACAGGGGCGATGGCTACACCTTC.

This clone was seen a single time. CDR3 region: CASSDQNYGYTF. CDR3 DNA sequence: TGTGCCAGCAGCGATCAAAACTATGGCTACACCTTC. V usage is TRBV6-5 and J usage is TRBJ1-2; D not resolved. Germline V gene lookup returns CDR1 MNHEY and CDR2 SVGAGI. V was shortened by 6 bases and J by 2 bases, with 7 bases between the two germline ends. The CDR3 is 12 amino acids.

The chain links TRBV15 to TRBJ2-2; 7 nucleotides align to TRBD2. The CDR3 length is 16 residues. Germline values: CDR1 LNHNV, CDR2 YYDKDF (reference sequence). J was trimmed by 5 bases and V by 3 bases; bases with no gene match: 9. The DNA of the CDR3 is TGTGCCACCAGCAGGGACCTAGCGGAATCTACCGGGGAGCTGTTTTTT. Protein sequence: CATSRDLAESTGELFF.

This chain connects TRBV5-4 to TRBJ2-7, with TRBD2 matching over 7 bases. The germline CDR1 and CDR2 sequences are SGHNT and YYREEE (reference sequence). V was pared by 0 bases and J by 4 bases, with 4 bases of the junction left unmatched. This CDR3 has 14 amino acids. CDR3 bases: TGTGCCAGCAGCTTGGCGGGAGGAGTGTACGAGCAGTACTTC. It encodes CASSLAGGVYEQYF.

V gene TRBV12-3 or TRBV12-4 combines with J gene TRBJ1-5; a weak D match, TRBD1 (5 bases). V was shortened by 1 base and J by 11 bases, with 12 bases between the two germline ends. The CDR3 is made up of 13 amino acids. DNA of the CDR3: TGTGCCAGCAGTTTAGATGCAGGGTCCTCCCAGCATTTT. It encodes CASSLDAGSSQHF.

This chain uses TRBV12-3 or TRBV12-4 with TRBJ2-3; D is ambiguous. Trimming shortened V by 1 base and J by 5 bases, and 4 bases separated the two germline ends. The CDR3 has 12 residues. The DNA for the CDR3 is TGTGCCAGCAGTTTAGTGGAAGATACGCAGTATTTT. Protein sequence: CASSLVEDTQYF.

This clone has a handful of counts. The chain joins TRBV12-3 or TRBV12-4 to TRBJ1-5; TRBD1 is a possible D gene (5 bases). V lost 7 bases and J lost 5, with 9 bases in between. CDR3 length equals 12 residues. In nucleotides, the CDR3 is TGTGCCAGCACCCAAGGGGATCAGCCCCAGCATTTT. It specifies CASTQGDQPQHF.

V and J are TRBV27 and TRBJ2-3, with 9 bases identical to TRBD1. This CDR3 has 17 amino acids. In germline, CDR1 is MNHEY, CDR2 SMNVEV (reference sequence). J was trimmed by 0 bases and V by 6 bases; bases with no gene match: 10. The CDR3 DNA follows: TGTGCCAGCAGGACTACCGGGACAGGGTATAGCACAGATACGCAGTATTTT. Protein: CASRTTGTGYSTDTQYF.

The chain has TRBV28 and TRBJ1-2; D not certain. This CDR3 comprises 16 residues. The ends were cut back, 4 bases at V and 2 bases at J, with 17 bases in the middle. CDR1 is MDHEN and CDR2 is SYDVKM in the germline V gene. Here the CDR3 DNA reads TGTGCCAGCAGTTCCACCGGGTTCGGGCACAACTATGGCTACACCTTC. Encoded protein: CASSSTGFGHNYGYTF.

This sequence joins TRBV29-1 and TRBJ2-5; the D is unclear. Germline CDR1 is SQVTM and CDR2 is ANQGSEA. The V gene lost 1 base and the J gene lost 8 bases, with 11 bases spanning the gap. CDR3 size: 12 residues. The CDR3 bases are TGCAGCGTTGAAGTCTCCACTAACACCCAGTACTTC. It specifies CSVEVSTNTQYF.

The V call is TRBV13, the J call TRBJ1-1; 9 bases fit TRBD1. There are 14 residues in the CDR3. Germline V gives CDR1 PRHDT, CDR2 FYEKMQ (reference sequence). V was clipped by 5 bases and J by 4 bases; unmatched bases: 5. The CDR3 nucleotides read TGTGCCAGCAGCGCGACAGGGGGGGTCACTGAAGCTTTCTTT. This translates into CASSATGGVTEAFF.

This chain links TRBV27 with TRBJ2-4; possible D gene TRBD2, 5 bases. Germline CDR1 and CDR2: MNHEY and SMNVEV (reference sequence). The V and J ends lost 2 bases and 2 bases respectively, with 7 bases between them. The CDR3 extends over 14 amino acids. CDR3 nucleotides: TGTGCCAGCAGTTTACTGGACTCCAAAAACATTCAGTACTTC. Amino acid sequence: CASSLLDSKNIQYF.

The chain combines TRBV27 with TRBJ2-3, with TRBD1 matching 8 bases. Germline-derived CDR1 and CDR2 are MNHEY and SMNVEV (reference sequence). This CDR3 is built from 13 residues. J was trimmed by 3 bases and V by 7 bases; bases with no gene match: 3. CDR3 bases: TGTGCCAGCAAGACAGGGGTAACAGATACGCAGTATTTT. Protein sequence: CASKTGVTDTQYF.

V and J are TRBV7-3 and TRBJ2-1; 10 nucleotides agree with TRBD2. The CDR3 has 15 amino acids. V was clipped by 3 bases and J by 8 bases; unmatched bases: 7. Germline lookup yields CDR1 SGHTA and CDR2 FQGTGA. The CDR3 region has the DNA TGTGCCAGCAGCTTCCTAGCGGGAGTGGCCTATGAGCAGTTCTTC. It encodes CASSFLAGVAYEQFF.

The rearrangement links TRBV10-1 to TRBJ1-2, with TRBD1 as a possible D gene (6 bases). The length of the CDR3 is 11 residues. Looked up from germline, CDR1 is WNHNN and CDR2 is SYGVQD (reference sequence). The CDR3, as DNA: TGCGCGGGGGGGCTTAAGTATGGCTACACCTTC. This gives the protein CAGGLKYGYTF.

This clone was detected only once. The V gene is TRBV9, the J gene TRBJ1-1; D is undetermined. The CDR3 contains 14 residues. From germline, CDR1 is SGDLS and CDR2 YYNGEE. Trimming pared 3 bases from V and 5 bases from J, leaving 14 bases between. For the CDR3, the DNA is TGTGCCAGCAGCGCGGAAGTGGTACCAACTGAAGCTTTCTTT. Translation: CASSAEVVPTEAFF.

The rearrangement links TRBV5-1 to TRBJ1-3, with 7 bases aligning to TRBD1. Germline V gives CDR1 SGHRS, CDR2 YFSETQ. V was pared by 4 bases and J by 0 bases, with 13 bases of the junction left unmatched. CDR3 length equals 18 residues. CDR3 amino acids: CASSDSVTGTLSGNTIYF. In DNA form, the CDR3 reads TGCGCCAGCAGCGATTCCGTGACAGGGACTCTCTCTGGAAACACCATATATTTT.

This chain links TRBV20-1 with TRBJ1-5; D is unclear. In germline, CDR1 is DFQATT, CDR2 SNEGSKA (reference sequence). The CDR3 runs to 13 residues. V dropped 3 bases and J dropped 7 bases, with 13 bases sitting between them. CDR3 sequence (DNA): TGCAGTGCTAGTATGGGCCCGCAACAGCCCCAGCATTTT. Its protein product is CSASMGPQQPQHF.

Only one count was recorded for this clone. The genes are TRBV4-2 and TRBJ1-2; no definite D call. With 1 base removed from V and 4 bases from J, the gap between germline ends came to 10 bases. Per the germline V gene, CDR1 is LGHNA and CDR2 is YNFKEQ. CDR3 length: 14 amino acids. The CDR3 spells CASSQGPDPYGYTF. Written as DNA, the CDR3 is TGTGCCAGCAGCCAAGGGCCAGATCCCTATGGCTACACCTTC.

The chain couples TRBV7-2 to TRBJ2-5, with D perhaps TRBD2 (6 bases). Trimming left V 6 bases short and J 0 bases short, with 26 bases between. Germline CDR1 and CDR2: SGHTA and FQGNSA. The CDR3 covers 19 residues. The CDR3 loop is CASSITAGTSRGYQETQYF. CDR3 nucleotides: TGTGCCAGCAGTATAACCGCCGGGACTTCAAGAGGGTACCAAGAGACCCAGTACTTC.

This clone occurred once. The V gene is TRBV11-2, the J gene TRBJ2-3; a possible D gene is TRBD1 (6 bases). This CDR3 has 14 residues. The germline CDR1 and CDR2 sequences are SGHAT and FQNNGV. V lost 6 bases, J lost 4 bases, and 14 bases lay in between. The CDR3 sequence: CASRSTGTPDTQYF. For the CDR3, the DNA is TGTGCCAGCAGGTCCACAGGGACCCCAGATACGCAGTATTTT.

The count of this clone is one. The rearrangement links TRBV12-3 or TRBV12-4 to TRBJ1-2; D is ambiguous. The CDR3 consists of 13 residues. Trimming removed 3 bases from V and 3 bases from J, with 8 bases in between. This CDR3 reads CASSFVPDYGYTF. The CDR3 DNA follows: TGTGCCAGCAGTTTTGTCCCGGACTATGGCTACACCTTC.

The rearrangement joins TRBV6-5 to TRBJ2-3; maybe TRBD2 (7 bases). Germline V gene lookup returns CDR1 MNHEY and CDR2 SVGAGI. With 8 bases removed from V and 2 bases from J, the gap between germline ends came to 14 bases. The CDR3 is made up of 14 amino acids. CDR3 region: CASVAGAPTDTQYF. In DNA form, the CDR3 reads TGTGCCAGCGTGGCGGGGGCCCCCACAGATACGCAGTATTTT.

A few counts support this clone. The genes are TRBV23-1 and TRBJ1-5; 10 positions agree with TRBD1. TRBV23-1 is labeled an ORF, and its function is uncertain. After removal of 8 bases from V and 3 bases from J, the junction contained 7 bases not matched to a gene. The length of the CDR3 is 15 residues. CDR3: CASGKDRGNNQPQHF. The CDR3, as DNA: TGCGCCAGCGGAAAGGACAGGGGGAACAATCAGCCCCAGCATTTT.

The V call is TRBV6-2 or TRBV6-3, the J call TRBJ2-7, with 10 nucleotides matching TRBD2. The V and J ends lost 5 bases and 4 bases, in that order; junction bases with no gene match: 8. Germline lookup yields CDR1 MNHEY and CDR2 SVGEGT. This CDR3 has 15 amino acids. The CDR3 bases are TGTGCCAGCAGTCTAACCGGGACTAGCGATTACGAGCAGTACTTC. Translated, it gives CASSLTGTSDYEQYF.

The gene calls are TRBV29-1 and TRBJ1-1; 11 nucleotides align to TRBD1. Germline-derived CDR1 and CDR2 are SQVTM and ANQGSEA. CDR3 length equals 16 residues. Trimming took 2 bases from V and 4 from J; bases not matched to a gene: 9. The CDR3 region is CSVESGVGTGGTEAFF. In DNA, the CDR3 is TGCAGCGTTGAAAGTGGGGTAGGGACAGGGGGCACTGAAGCTTTCTTT.

This CDR3 reads CASSSGAGEQYF. The CDR3 DNA reads as TGCGCCAGCTCATCAGGGGCGGGGGAGCAGTACTTC. V and J are TRBV5-1 and TRBJ2-7; either TRBD1 or TRBD2 may fit D (6 bases each). CDR1 SGHRS and CDR2 YFSETQ come from the germline V gene. The V end lost 7 bases, the J end lost 7 bases, and 15 bases lay between the germline ends. The CDR3 length is 12 residues.